One T cell receptor beta chain is described in this entry. Its antigen is unidentified. This record comes from a study of cytomegalovirus exposure and HLA in healthy donors. Study-wide results and limits: Highly shared sequence variants in one cluster were likely a sequencing artifact.

It was with 60 Vbeta and 13 Jbeta primers that the PCR ran. Authors' analysis steps: Around 10 million of the about 80 million unique TCR beta chains counted in a later analysis were shared. Clones were read by immunoSEQ multiplex PCR, and TCRdb kept only the in-frame ones, dropping some. The D gene and trimming were derived from the DNA, and the V and J assignments and clone size from that table. Listed are roughly 60,000 clones; approximately 2.1% falls within the top ten. Per germline, CDR1 SGHVS and CDR2 FQNEAQ. The J segment lost 4 bases and the V segment lost 1 base, leaving 3 bases of the junction unmatched. The CDR3 runs to 14 residues.

Material: PBMCs. This clonotype was sampled from a woman between 18 and 30 years old in good health and CMV-seronegative. This rearrangement joins TRBV7-8 to TRBJ1-2; 7 bases are shared with TRBD1. The CDR3 DNA reads as TGTGCCAGCAGCTTAGTCCCAGGGGGCTATGGCTACACCTTC. Translation gives CASSLVPGGYGYTF.